One sample yielded the 20 T cell receptor beta chains listed below, sequenced in a study of shared clonotypes between healthy human individuals. This table comes from immunoSEQ multiplex PCR, and its TCRdb copy is limited to in-frame clones, with some not included. The sample includes 1,500,000 or so clones, around 97% of them seen just once. Sequencing used naive CD4+ T cells sorted from blood. The subset is: CD45RA+ positively selected. The receptors derive from a man younger than 45 in good health.

This clone has only one observation. The gene calls are TRBV14 and TRBJ2-7; the D is unclear. From germline, CDR1 is SGHDN and CDR2 FVKESK. V was cut by 4 bases and J by 6 bases, with 22 bases left in between. The CDR3 has 16 residues. CDR3 in amino acids: CASSPKPPRTSVEQYF. DNA for the CDR3: TGTGCCAGCAGCCCGAAGCCCCCGCGAACCTCTGTCGAGCAGTACTTC.

This chain links TRBV9 with TRBJ1-4; a possible D gene is TRBD1 (5 bases). The ends were cut back, 4 bases at V and 8 bases at J, with 18 bases in the middle. This CDR3 contains 15 residues. CDR1 is SGDLS and CDR2 is YYNGEE in the germline V gene. This CDR3 reads CASSTQPGGNEKLFF. Here the CDR3 DNA reads TGTGCCAGCAGCACTCAACCGGGGGGTAACGAAAAACTGTTTTTT. Complete variable domain (other parts from reference TRBV9 and TRBJ1-4): DSGVTQTPKHLITATGQRVTLRCSPRSGDLSVYWYQQSLDQGLQFLIQYYNGEERAKGNILERFSAQQFPDLHSELNLSSLELGDSALYFCASSTQPGGNEKLFFGSGTQLSVL.

V usage is TRBV7-6 and J usage is TRBJ1-4; 9 positions match TRBD1. With 4 bases clipped from V and 10 bases from J, the junction kept 7 bases outside the gene matches. This CDR3 region has 14 residues. Germline assignment: CDR1 SGHVS and CDR2 FNYEAQ. CDR3 loop: CASSSGQGSGKLFF. The CDR3, as DNA: TGTGCCAGCAGCTCAGGACAGGGGTCTGGAAAACTGTTTTTT.

In this sample, this clone turned up once. The genes are TRBV5-1 and TRBJ2-3, with 13 bases aligning to TRBD2. CDR1 and CDR2 from the germline V gene are SGHRS and YFSETQ. This CDR3 spans 23 amino acids. V lost 1 base to trimming and J lost 0 bases; unmatched junction nucleotides: 20. CDR3 region: CASSLKPNAGLAGVRWSTDTQYF. CDR3 bases: TGCGCCAGCAGCTTGAAGCCTAACGCCGGACTAGCGGGAGTCCGATGGAGCACAGATACGCAGTATTTT.

This sequence joins TRBV18 and TRBJ2-7; 10 positions match TRBD2. Trimming removed 0 bases from V and 7 bases from J; junction bases left unmatched: 12. This CDR3 spans 17 amino acids. CDR1 and CDR2 (germline): KGHSH, LQKENI. This CDR3 reads CASSPPETSGLWGEQYF. The CDR3 coding sequence is TGTGCCAGCTCACCACCGGAGACTAGCGGGCTCTGGGGTGAGCAGTACTTC.

This clone was seen a few times. V and J are TRBV2 and TRBJ1-2, with D possibly being TRBD1 (5 bases). This CDR3 region has 15 residues. Trimming stripped 1 base from V and 2 bases from J, with 11 bases between. Germline loops: CDR1 SNHLY, CDR2 FYNNEI. The CDR3, as DNA: TGTGCCAGCAGTGAAGAGGGACGGAAGAACTATGGCTACACCTTC. This sequence encodes CASSEEGRKNYGYTF.

J is TRBJ2-5 and V is TRBV4-1; TRBD2 matches 8 bases. CDR1 MGHRA and CDR2 YSYEKL come from the germline V gene. This CDR3 contains 14 residues. The J segment lost 1 base and the V segment lost 3 bases, leaving 1 base of the junction unmatched. CDR3 amino acids: CASSHRGGQETQYF. In nucleotides, the CDR3 is TGCGCCAGCAGCCACCGGGGGGGCCAAGAGACCCAGTACTTC.

This chain joins TRBV6-4 and TRBJ2-3; D possibly corresponds to TRBD2 (5 bases). Germline V gives CDR1 MRHNA, CDR2 SNTAGT. The CDR3 is made up of 14 amino acids. V lost 4 bases and J lost 2, with 10 bases in between. The CDR3, as DNA: TGTGCCAGCAGTGGAGGGAGAAACACAGATACGCAGTATTTT. It specifies CASSGGRNTDTQYF.

On this clone itself: The same CDR3 arises from other DNA sequences in this sample as well. The rearrangement joins TRBV29-1 to TRBJ2-7; 7 nucleotides line up with TRBD1. Germline CDR1 and CDR2: SQVTM and ANQGSEA. The CDR3 is made up of 12 amino acids. The junction had 4 bases not matched to a gene; V was cut back by 4 bases and J by 4 bases. The CDR3, as DNA: TGCAGCGTTGGGGACAGCAGTTACGAGCAGTACTTC. It specifies CSVGDSSYEQYF.

The chain carries TRBV7-3 and TRBJ2-7; 11 nucleotides match TRBD2. CDR1 and CDR2 from the germline V gene are SGHTA and FQGTGA. The CDR3 is made up of 16 amino acids. The V segment lost 3 bases and the J segment 6 bases; nucleotides outside the gene matches: 10. Written as DNA, the CDR3 is TGTGCCAGCAGCTTTGGGACTAGCGGAGCCGAGGGCGAGCAGTACTTC. Amino acids: CASSFGTSGAEGEQYF.

J is TRBJ2-3 and V is TRBV6-5, with D tentatively TRBD2 (5 bases). Germline V gene data show CDR1 as MNHEY and CDR2 as SVGAGI. The CDR3 runs 15 residues. V lost 5 bases and J 6 bases, leaving 18 bases between the germline ends. This CDR3 is CASSPLLGGSDTQYF. The DNA for the CDR3 is TGTGCCAGCAGTCCCTTACTAGGTGGTTCCGATACGCAGTATTTT.

This clone occurred once. The chain employs TRBV10-3 and TRBJ1-4, with D hard to call. V lost 3 bases, J lost 8 bases, and 7 bases lay in between. The CDR3 is made up of 12 amino acids. Germline V lookup: CDR1 ENHRY, CDR2 SYGVKD. Here the CDR3 reads CAISEVGEKLFF. In DNA form, the CDR3 reads TGTGCCATCAGTGAAGTGGGGGAAAAACTGTTTTTT.

Details on this clone: Different DNA sequences within this sample yield the same CDR3. J is TRBJ2-3 and V is TRBV29-1, with D unresolved. The CDR3 has 13 amino acids. Between the trimmed V and J ends, which lost 3 bases and 2 bases, there was a span of 9 bases. Germline loops: CDR1 SQVTM, CDR2 ANQGSEA. The CDR3 DNA sequence: TGCAGCGTTGAGGGCAGGTTCACAGATACGCAGTATTTT. Encoded protein: CSVEGRFTDTQYF.

This clone was seen once. The chain links TRBV5-1 to TRBJ1-2, with D maybe TRBD1 (5 bases). CDR3 length: 14 residues. The V gene's germline CDR1 is SGHRS and CDR2 YFSETQ. V dropped 5 bases and J dropped 0 bases, with 11 bases sitting between them. The CDR3 reads CASRPTGTNYGYTF. The CDR3 nucleotides are TGCGCCAGCAGACCAACAGGAACTAACTATGGCTACACCTTC. The entire variable domain, with the rest obtained from reference TRBV5-1 and TRBJ1-2, is as follows: KAGVTQTPRYLIKTRGQQVTLSCSPISGHRSVSWYQQTPGQGLQFLFEYFSETQRNKGNFPGRFSGRQFSNSRSEMNVSTLELGDSALYLCASRPTGTNYGYTFGSGTRLTVV.

The chain combines TRBV27 with TRBJ2-5; D is unresolved. There are 12 residues in the CDR3. The V gene lost 6 bases and the J gene lost 1 base, with 6 bases spanning the gap. Germline assignment: CDR1 MNHEY and CDR2 SMNVEV (reference sequence). CDR3: CASRRAQETQYF. In DNA form, the CDR3 reads TGTGCCAGCAGACGGGCCCAAGAGACCCAGTACTTC.

The chain links TRBV10-1 to TRBJ2-5, with 10 bases identical to TRBD1. CDR3 length: 20 amino acids. CDR1 WNHNN and CDR2 SYGVQD come from the germline V gene (reference sequence). V lost 4 bases, J lost 1 base, and 18 bases stayed unmatched. Here the CDR3 reads CASSGDRPGQGTGGQETQYF. The CDR3 nucleotides read TGCGCCAGCAGTGGAGATCGCCCGGGACAGGGGACCGGAGGCCAAGAGACCCAGTACTTC.

V gene TRBV18 combines with J gene TRBJ1-2; D unclear. Germline-derived CDR1 and CDR2 are KGHSH and LQKENI. The CDR3 covers 13 residues. The germline V and J ends were trimmed by 2 bases and 5 bases, with 9 bases remaining between them. The CDR3 region has the DNA TGTGCCAGCTCACCATCCGCTGAATATGGCTACACCTTC. This codes for CASSPSAEYGYTF.

This clone is a singleton in its sample. The chain employs TRBV10-1 and TRBJ2-7; D remains ambiguous. Germline CDR1 WNHNN, CDR2 SYGVQD (reference sequence). The V end was cut by 6 bases, the J end by 0 bases, with 15 bases between. This CDR3 region has 15 residues. For the CDR3, the DNA is TGCGCCAGCAGGGCCGAGGAGAATAGCTCCTACGAGCAGTACTTC. Protein: CASRAEENSSYEQYF.

The chain uses TRBV9 and TRBJ2-5; TRBD2 matches 7 bases. The V segment lost 6 bases and the J segment 2 bases; nucleotides outside the gene matches: 4. In germline, CDR1 is SGDLS, CDR2 YYNGEE. This CDR3 has 13 amino acids. The CDR3 loop reads CASTSSGQETQYF. Written as DNA, the CDR3 is TGTGCCAGCACCTCTAGCGGACAAGAGACCCAGTACTTC.

V is TRBV2 and J is TRBJ2-1, with 13 bases aligning to TRBD2. The CDR3 has 13 amino acids. CDR1 is SNHLY, CDR2 FYNNEI, per germline. Germline trimming cut 9 bases from V and 9 bases from J; bases unmatched to any gene: 5. The CDR3 loop reads CASGLAGDIEQFF. As DNA, the CDR3 is TGTGCCAGTGGACTAGCGGGAGATATTGAGCAGTTCTTC.